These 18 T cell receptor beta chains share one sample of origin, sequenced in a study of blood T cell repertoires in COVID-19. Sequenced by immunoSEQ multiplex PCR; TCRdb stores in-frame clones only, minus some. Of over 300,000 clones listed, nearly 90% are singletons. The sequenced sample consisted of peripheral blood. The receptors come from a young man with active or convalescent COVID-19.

CDR3 sequence reads: CATSRSGGSGELFF. CDR3 nucleotide sequence: TGTGCCACCAGCAGATCCGGGGGATCCGGGGAGCTGTTTTTT. The chain couples TRBV15 to TRBJ2-2, with D tentatively TRBD2 (6 bases). In germline, CDR1 is LNHNV, CDR2 YYDKDF (reference sequence). The CDR3 runs to 14 residues. Trimming cost V 2 bases and J 6 bases, with 10 bases left between them.

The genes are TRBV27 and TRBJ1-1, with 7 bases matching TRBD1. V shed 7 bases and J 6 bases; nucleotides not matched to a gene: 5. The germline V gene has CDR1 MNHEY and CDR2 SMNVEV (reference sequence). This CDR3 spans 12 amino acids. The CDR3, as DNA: TGTGCCAGCAAGGAGGGGGCCTCTGAAGCTTTCTTT. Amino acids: CASKEGASEAFF.

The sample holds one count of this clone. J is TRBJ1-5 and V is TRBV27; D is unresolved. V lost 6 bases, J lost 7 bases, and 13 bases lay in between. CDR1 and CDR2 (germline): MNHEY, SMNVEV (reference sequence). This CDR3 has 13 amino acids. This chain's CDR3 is CASSLRVAQPQHF. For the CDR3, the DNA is TGTGCCAGCAGCTTGAGGGTTGCCCAGCCCCAGCATTTT.

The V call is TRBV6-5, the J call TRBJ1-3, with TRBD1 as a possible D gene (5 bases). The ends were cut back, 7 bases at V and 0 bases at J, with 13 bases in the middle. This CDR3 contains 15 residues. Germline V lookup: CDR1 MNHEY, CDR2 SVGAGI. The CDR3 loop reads CASTKGQFSGNTIYF. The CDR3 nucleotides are TGTGCCAGCACCAAGGGGCAGTTCTCTGGAAACACCATATATTTT.

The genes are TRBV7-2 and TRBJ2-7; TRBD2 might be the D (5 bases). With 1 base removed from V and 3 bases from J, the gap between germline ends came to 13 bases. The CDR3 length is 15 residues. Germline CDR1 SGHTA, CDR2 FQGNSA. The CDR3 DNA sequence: TGTGCCAGCAGCTTAGTGGGTGCGGGCTTCTACGAGCAGTACTTC. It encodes CASSLVGAGFYEQYF.

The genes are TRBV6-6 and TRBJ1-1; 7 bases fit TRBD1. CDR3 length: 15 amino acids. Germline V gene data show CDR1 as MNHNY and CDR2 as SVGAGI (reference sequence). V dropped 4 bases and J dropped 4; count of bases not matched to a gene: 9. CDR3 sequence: CASSSEGGSGTEAFF. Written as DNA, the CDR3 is TGTGCCAGCAGTTCGGAAGGGGGCAGCGGCACTGAAGCTTTCTTT.

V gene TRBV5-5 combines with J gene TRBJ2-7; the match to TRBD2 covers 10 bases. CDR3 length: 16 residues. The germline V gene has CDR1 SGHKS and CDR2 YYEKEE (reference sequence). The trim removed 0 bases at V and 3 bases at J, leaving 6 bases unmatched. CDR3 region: CASSLGQAGGFYEQYF. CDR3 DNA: TGTGCCAGCAGCTTGGGGCAAGCGGGAGGGTTCTACGAGCAGTACTTC.

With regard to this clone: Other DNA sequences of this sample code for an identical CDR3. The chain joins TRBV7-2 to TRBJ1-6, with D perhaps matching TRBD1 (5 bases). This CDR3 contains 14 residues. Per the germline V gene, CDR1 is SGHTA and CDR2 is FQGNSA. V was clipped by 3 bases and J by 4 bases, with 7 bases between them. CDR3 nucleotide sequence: TGTGCCAGCAGCTTCGGGGGTTATAATTCACCCCTCCACTTT. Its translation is CASSFGGYNSPLHF.

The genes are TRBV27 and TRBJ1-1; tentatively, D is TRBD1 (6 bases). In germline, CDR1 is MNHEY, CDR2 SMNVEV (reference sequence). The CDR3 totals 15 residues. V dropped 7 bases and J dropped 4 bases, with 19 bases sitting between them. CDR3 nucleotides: TGTGCCAGCACTCAACGCGGGGGCGCGGGCACTGAAGCTTTCTTT. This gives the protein CASTQRGGAGTEAFF.

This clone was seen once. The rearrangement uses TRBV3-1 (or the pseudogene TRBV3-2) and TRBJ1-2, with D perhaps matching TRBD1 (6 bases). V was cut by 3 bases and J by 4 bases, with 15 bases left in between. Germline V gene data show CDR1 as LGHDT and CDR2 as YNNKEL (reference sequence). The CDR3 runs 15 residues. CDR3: CASSHVNRDGYGYTF. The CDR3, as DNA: TGTGCCAGCAGCCACGTGAACAGGGATGGCTATGGCTACACCTTC.

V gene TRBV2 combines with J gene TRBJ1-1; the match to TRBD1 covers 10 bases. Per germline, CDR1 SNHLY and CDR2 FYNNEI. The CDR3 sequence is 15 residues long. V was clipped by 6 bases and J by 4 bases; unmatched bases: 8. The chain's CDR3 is CASRPEGQGSTEAFF. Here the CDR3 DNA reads TGTGCCAGCAGACCCGAGGGACAGGGGAGCACTGAAGCTTTCTTT.

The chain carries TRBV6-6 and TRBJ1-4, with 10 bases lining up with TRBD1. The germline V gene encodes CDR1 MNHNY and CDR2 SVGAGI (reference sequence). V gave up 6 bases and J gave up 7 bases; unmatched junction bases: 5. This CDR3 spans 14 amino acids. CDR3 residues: CASRVDRGLEKLFF. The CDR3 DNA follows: TGTGCCAGCAGGGTAGACAGGGGGCTTGAAAAACTGTTTTTT.

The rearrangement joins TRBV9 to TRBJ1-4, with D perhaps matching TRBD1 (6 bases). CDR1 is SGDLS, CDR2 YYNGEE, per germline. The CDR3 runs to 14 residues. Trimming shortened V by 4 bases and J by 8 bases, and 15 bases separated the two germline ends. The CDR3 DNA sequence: TGTGCCAGCAGCCCAAGGACAGCTCCGGAAAAACTGTTTTTT. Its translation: CASSPRTAPEKLFF.

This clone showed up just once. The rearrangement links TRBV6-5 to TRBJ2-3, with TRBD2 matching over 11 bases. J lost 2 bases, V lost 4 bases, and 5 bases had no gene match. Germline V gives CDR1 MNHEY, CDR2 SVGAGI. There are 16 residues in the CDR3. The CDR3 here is CASSFLLAGVTDTQYF. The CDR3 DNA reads TGTGCCAGCAGTTTCCTACTAGCGGGAGTCACAGATACGCAGTATTTT.

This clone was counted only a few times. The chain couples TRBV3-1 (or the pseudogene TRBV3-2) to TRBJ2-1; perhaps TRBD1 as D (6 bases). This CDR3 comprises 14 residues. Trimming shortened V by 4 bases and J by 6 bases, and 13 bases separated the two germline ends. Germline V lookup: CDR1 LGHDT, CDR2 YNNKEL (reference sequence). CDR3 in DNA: TGTGCCAGCAGCCCTCGGGACATATCCAATGAGCAGTTCTTC. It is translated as CASSPRDISNEQFF.

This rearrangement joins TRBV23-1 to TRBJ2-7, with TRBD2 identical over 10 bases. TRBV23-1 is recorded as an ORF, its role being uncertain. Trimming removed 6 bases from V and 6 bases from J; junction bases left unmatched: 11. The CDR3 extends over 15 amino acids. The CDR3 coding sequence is TGCGCCAGCAGGATCTCGAAGCGGGGGGGCCCCGAGCAGTACTTC. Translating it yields CASRISKRGGPEQYF.

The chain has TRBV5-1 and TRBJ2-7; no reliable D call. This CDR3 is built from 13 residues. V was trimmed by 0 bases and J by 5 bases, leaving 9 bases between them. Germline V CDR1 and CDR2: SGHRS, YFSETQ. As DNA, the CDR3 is TGCGCCAGCAGCTTGGACGGTATAGACGAGCAGTACTTC. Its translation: CASSLDGIDEQYF.

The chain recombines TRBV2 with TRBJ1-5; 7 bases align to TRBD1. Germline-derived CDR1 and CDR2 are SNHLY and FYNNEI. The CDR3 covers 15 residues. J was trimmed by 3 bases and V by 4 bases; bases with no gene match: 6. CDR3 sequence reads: CASSVRQGNNQPQHF. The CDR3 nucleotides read TGTGCCAGCAGTGTTAGACAGGGAAACAATCAGCCCCAGCATTTT.